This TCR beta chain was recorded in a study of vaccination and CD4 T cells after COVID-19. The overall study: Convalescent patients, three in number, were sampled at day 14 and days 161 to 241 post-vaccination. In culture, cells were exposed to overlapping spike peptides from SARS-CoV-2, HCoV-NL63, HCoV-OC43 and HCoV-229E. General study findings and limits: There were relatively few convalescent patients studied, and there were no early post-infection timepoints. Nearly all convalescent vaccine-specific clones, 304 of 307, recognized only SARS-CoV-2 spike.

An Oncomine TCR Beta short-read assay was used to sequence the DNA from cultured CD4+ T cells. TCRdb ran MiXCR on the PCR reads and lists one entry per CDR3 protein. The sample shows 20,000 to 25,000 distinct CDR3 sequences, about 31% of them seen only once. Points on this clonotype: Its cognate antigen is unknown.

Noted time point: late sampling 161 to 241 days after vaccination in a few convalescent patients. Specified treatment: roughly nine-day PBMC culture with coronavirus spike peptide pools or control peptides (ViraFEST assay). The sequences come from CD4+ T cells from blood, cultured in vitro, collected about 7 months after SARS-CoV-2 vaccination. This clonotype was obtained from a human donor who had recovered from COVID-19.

The CDR3 reads CASSATEGRETQYF. DNA of the CDR3: TGTGCCAGCAGCGCCACCGAGGGACGGGAGACCCAGTACTTC. J is TRBJ2-5 and V is TRBV7-9; either TRBD1 or TRBD2 may fit D (5 bases each). Trimming took off 5 bases at V and 5 bases at J, with 15 bases between the two ends. Germline V CDR1 and CDR2: SEHNR, FQNEAQ (reference sequence). This CDR3 has 14 amino acids.